Listed here are 21 T cell receptor beta chains from one sample, sequenced in a study of blood T cell repertoires in COVID-19. Libraries were prepared by immunoSEQ multiplex PCR; TCRdb keeps only in-frame clonotypes and omits some of them. The profile shows 25,000 to 35,000 clones, roughly 80% of them singletons. Specimen: peripheral blood. These receptors were collected from a woman in her sixties with acute or convalescent COVID-19.

The chain's CDR3 is CASSEYPDSNYGYTF. The CDR3 coding sequence is TGTGCCAGCAGTGAATACCCGGACAGTAACTATGGCTACACCTTC. J is TRBJ1-2 and V is TRBV6-1; D may be TRBD1 (6 bases). The CDR3 is made up of 15 amino acids. Germline V gene lookup returns CDR1 MNHNS and CDR2 SASEGT. V was pared by 2 bases and J by 1 base, with 11 bases between.

This chain joins TRBV19 and TRBJ1-5; a weak D match, TRBD1 (5 bases). From germline, CDR1 is LNHDA and CDR2 SQIVND (reference sequence). V lost 5 bases to trimming and J lost 3 bases, with 8 bases between them. This CDR3 is built from 13 residues. CDR3 bases: TGTGCCAGTAGTGGCAGGGACAATCAGCCCCAGCATTTT. Protein sequence: CASSGRDNQPQHF.

This chain links TRBV6-6 with TRBJ1-4, with D possibly TRBD1 on 6 matching bases. The germline CDR1 and CDR2 sequences are MNHNY and SVGAGI (reference sequence). The V gene lost 7 bases and the J gene lost 2 bases, with 14 bases spanning the gap. The CDR3 covers 15 residues. The CDR3: CASTNQGLTNEKLFF. The CDR3 DNA follows: TGTGCCAGCACCAACCAGGGGCTGACTAATGAAAAACTGTTTTTT.

V usage is TRBV6-5 and J usage is TRBJ1-2; possible D gene TRBD1, 5 bases. Germline assignment: CDR1 MNHEY and CDR2 SVGAGI. The CDR3 consists of 15 residues. V lost 8 bases and J lost 8, with 24 bases in between. In nucleotides, the CDR3 is TGTGCCAGCGAGAAGGATTCGGGGGGGACGCAAGGCTACACCTTC. Translated: CASEKDSGGTQGYTF.

The chain is built from TRBV11-2 and TRBJ2-3; D possibly corresponds to TRBD1 (6 bases). The CDR3 sequence is 16 residues long. Germline V lookup: CDR1 SGHAT, CDR2 FQNNGV. Deletions cut 5 bases from V and 2 bases from J, with 17 bases between. The CDR3, as DNA: TGTGCCAGCAGCCTGGGACAAAATTTTTCCACAGATACGCAGTATTTT. Translation gives CASSLGQNFSTDTQYF.

The chain recombines TRBV6-6 with TRBJ1-2, with TRBD1 matching 7 bases. Germline loops: CDR1 MNHNY, CDR2 SVGAGI (reference sequence). This CDR3 is 14 amino acids long. Losses at the gene ends were 7 bases for V and 4 bases for J; bases not matched to a gene: 9. CDR3 sequence: CASNWRDSFYGYTF. The CDR3, as DNA: TGTGCCAGCAATTGGAGGGACAGCTTCTATGGCTACACCTTC.

J is TRBJ2-4 and V is TRBV18; the D gene is possibly TRBD1 (6 bases). Deletions cut 3 bases from V and 0 bases from J, with 12 bases between. Per the germline V gene, CDR1 is KGHSH and CDR2 is LQKENI. This CDR3 region has 16 residues. CDR3 sequence (DNA): TGTGCCAGCTCACCCTTACAGGGTGGAGCCAAAAACATTCAGTACTTC. Protein: CASSPLQGGAKNIQYF.

This sequence joins TRBV5-4 and TRBJ1-2; TRBD1 aligns across 7 bases. CDR3 length: 14 amino acids. Trimming took 3 bases from V and 4 from J; bases not matched to a gene: 6. Germline V CDR1 and CDR2: SGHNT, YYREEE (reference sequence). This CDR3 is CASSWDSLSYGYTF. The DNA of the CDR3 is TGTGCCAGCAGCTGGGACAGCCTTTCCTATGGCTACACCTTC.

The chain combines TRBV6-6 with TRBJ1-6, with D possibly being TRBD1 (5 bases). The V gene lost 5 bases and the J gene lost 6 bases, with 14 bases spanning the gap. Germline loops: CDR1 MNHNY, CDR2 SVGAGI (reference sequence). The CDR3 contains 15 residues. The DNA for the CDR3 is TGTGCCAGCAGTCCCCAGGGTTATGGTAATTCACCCCTCCACTTT. The encoded protein is CASSPQGYGNSPLHF.

The V call is TRBV9, the J call TRBJ1-1; 10 bases map to TRBD1. Losses at the gene ends were 3 bases for V and 3 bases for J; bases not matched to a gene: 5. CDR3 size: 15 residues. Germline-derived CDR1 and CDR2 are SGDLS and YYNGEE. CDR3 bases: TGTGCCAGCAGCGCTGGGGACAGGGGTTACACTGAAGCTTTCTTT. Amino acids: CASSAGDRGYTEAFF.

This clone was seen a single time. This chain links TRBV4-1 with TRBJ2-7; 8 positions match TRBD1. Trimming cost V 1 base and J 4 bases; bases outside gene matches: 6. Germline values: CDR1 MGHRA, CDR2 YSYEKL. The CDR3 is 15 residues long. The CDR3 nucleotides read TGCGCCAGCAGCCAAGGTCCCAGGGGGCTTTACGAGCAGTACTTC. This sequence encodes CASSQGPRGLYEQYF.

The chain combines TRBV19 with TRBJ1-2, with TRBD1 matching over 8 bases. Per germline, CDR1 LNHDA and CDR2 SQIVND (reference sequence). The V and J ends lost 5 bases and 7 bases, in that order; junction bases with no gene match: 12. The CDR3 consists of 15 residues. CDR3 in amino acids: CASSVLDRGVSGYTF. The CDR3 DNA sequence: TGTGCCAGTAGTGTCCTCGACAGGGGCGTAAGTGGCTACACCTTC.

The chain carries TRBV7-8 and TRBJ1-1, with a tentative D call TRBD1 (5 bases). The CDR3 is made up of 12 amino acids. Trimming removed 1 base at V and 10 bases at J, with 10 bases between. Germline CDR1 is SGHVS and CDR2 is FQNEAQ. DNA of the CDR3: TGTGCCAGCAGCTTAGGGGGCGGACGAGCTTTCTTT. This codes for CASSLGGGRAFF.

The chain combines TRBV4-1 with TRBJ1-5, with 7 bases identical to TRBD1. CDR1 and CDR2 (germline): MGHRA, YSYEKL. This CDR3 is 13 amino acids long. V trimming: 3 bases; J trimming: 6 bases; junction bases outside the gene matches: 2. The CDR3 sequence: CASSHQGGQPQHF. The CDR3 nucleotides are TGCGCCAGCAGCCATCAGGGGGGTCAGCCCCAGCATTTT.

The chain uses TRBV5-1 and TRBJ1-2; D perhaps matches TRBD1 (5 bases). The germline V gene has CDR1 SGHRS and CDR2 YFSETQ. V gave up 0 bases and J gave up 8 bases, with 17 bases separating them. This CDR3 has 15 amino acids. This CDR3 reads CASSLAGTDTMGYTF. CDR3 in DNA: TGCGCCAGCAGCTTGGCCGGGACTGATACTATGGGCTACACCTTC.

This rearrangement joins TRBV2 to TRBJ1-6; 7 bases line up with TRBD1. Trimming at V came to 4 bases and at J to 10 bases, leaving 7 bases not matched to a gene. Germline V gives CDR1 SNHLY, CDR2 FYNNEI. This CDR3 spans 14 amino acids. The CDR3 sequence is CASSAQGKGSPLHF. The CDR3, as DNA: TGTGCCAGCAGTGCACAGGGGAAAGGATCACCCCTCCACTTT.

The V and J genes are TRBV4-1 and TRBJ2-4; the D gene is possibly TRBD1 (5 bases). The V gene lost 1 base and the J gene lost 5 bases, with 12 bases spanning the gap. CDR1 and CDR2 from the germline V gene are MGHRA and YSYEKL. The length of the CDR3 is 15 residues. CDR3 protein: CASSQGSQGQNIQYF. CDR3 in DNA: TGCGCCAGCAGCCAAGGGTCGCAGGGCCAAAACATTCAGTACTTC.

The rearrangement uses TRBV24-1 and TRBJ1-2, with TRBD1 matching over 9 bases. Trimming at V came to 1 base and at J to 8 bases, leaving 4 bases not matched to a gene. The CDR3 runs to 14 residues. Germline V CDR1 and CDR2: KGHDR, SFDVKD. Here the CDR3 DNA reads TGTGCCACCAGTGATTTTCGGACAGGGGAAGGCTACACCTTC. Its translation is CATSDFRTGEGYTF.

CDR3 nucleotides: TGTGCCAGCAGTTACGAGGGAAACTATGGCTACACCTTC. Its protein is CASSYEGNYGYTF. The chain has TRBV6-6 and TRBJ1-2; unclear D gene. CDR3 length: 13 amino acids. V dropped 2 bases and J dropped 2 bases, with 6 bases sitting between them. CDR1 is MNHNY, CDR2 SVGAGI, per germline (reference sequence).

The V and J genes are TRBV5-1 and TRBJ2-7; no definite D call. Germline V lookup: CDR1 SGHRS, CDR2 YFSETQ. With 3 bases removed from V and 7 bases from J, the gap between germline ends came to 8 bases. There are 11 residues in the CDR3. The CDR3 sequence: CASSSTQEQYF. As DNA, the CDR3 is TGCGCCAGCAGCTCCACCCAGGAGCAGTACTTC.

J is TRBJ1-1 and V is TRBV5-1, with 11 bases fitting TRBD1. CDR1 and CDR2 (germline): SGHRS, YFSETQ. The CDR3 runs 15 residues. The V and J ends lost 3 bases and 7 bases, in that order; junction bases with no gene match: 8. Written as DNA, the CDR3 is TGCGCCAGCAGCTATTCGGGACAGGGGGTTGGTGAAGCTTTCTTT. Protein product: CASSYSGQGVGEAFF. The full variable domain, in which reference TRBV5-1 and TRBJ1-1 provide the parts outside the CDR3, is KAGVTQTPRYLIKTRGQQVTLSCSPISGHRSVSWYQQTPGQGLQFLFEYFSETQRNKGNFPGRFSGRQFSNSRSEMNVSTLELGDSALYLCASSYSGQGVGEAFFGQGTRLTVV.